The TCR beta chain under discussion was sequenced for a study of CD8+CD57+ T cells in acquired aplastic anemia. The study profiled TCR beta VDJ and CDR3 using genomic DNA as template. TCRdb reprocessed the reads via MiXCR and lists one record per CDR3 protein. The sample includes some 170,000 distinct CDR3 sequences, around 50% seen only once; the top ten take approximately 1%. The CDR3 is 14 residues long. V was pared by 3 bases and J by 3 bases, with 11 bases between. Germline values: CDR1 LNHDA, CDR2 SQIVND (reference sequence). It was patients with CD8+CD57+ cell expansion by flow cytometry who were chosen for sequencing.

This chain connects TRBV19 to TRBJ2-5; D possibly corresponds to TRBD1 (6 bases). This sequence was found in a human donor with aplastic anemia. Material: sorted CD4+, CD8+, or CD8+CD57+ T cells (not recorded which) from PBMCs. The CDR3: CASSIRWTEETQYF. As DNA, the CDR3 is TGTGCCAGTAGTATTCGTTGGACAGAAGAGACCCAGTACTTC.